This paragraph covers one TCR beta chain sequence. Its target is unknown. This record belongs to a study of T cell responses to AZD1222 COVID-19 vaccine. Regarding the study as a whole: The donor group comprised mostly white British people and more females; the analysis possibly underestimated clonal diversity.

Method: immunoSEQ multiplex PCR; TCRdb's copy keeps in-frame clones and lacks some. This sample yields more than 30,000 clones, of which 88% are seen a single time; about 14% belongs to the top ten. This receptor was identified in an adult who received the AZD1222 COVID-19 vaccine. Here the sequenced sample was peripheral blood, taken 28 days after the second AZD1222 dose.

CDR3 nucleotides: TGTGCCAGCAGCTTAGCGTCGGGACAGGGAATTTTAAGAGGGACCATATATTTT. This sequence encodes CASSLASGQGILRGTIYF. This sequence joins TRBV7-8 and TRBJ1-3; TRBD1 aligns across 9 bases. The J segment lost 10 bases and the V segment lost 0 bases, leaving 16 bases of the junction unmatched. CDR1 and CDR2 from the germline V gene are SGHVS and FQNEAQ. The CDR3 extends over 18 amino acids.